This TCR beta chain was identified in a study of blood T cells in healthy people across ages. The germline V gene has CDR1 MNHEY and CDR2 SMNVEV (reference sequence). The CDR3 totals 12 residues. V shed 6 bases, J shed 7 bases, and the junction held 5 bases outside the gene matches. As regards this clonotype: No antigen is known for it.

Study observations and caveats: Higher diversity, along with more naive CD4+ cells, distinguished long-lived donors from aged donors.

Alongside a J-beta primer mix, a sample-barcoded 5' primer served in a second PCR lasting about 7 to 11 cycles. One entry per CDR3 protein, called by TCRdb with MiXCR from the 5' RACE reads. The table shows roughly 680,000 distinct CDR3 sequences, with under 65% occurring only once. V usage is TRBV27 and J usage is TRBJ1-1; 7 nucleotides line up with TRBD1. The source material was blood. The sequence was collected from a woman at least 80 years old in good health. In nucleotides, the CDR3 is TGTGCCAGCAGCTCGGGACAGCTTGAAGCTTTCTTT. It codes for CASSSGQLEAFF.